Below, 13 T cell receptor beta chains from the same sample are listed, as sequenced in a study of T cell responses to AZD1222 COVID-19 vaccine. Repertoires were generated with immunoSEQ multiplex PCR, while TCRdb's copy carries only in-frame clones and drops some. The sample lists 110,000 or so clones; 70% to 90% were seen once. Sequencing was performed on peripheral blood, taken on day 0 of AZD1222 vaccination. These receptor sequences come from an adult in good health.

The chain carries TRBV6-1 and TRBJ1-6; a possible D gene is TRBD1 (5 bases). The CDR3 contains 17 residues. Per germline, CDR1 MNHNS and CDR2 SASEGT. The germline V and J ends were trimmed by 2 bases and 5 bases, with 16 bases remaining between them. The CDR3 sequence is CASSEFSGGADNSPLHF. DNA for the CDR3: TGTGCCAGCAGTGAATTTAGTGGTGGGGCCGATAATTCACCCCTCCACTTT.

This chain joins TRBV7-9 and TRBJ1-2, with D uncertain. The CDR3 covers 16 residues. V shed 1 base and J shed 1 base, with 13 bases lying between them. Germline assignment: CDR1 SEHNR and CDR2 FQNEAQ (reference sequence). This CDR3 is CASSLDFGRNNYGYTF. CDR3 nucleotides: TGTGCCAGCAGCTTAGATTTCGGACGGAATAACTATGGCTACACCTTC.

V and J are TRBV9 and TRBJ2-1; the match to TRBD2 covers 10 bases. Trimming took 4 bases from V and 3 from J; bases not matched to a gene: 7. Germline V gene lookup returns CDR1 SGDLS and CDR2 YYNGEE. There are 16 residues in the CDR3. CDR3 in DNA: TGTGCCAGCAGCCAAGTTAGCGGGAGGAACTACAATGAGCAGTTCTTC. This translates into CASSQVSGRNYNEQFF.

The gene calls are TRBV9 and TRBJ1-3, with a tentative D call TRBD1 (5 bases). The length of the CDR3 is 17 residues. V dropped 4 bases and J dropped 0 bases, with 17 bases sitting between them. Germline loops: CDR1 SGDLS, CDR2 YYNGEE. The DNA of the CDR3 is TGTGCCAGCAGCCCGGCCCAGGGTGGGAGCTCTGGAAACACCATATATTTT. Translated, it gives CASSPAQGGSSGNTIYF.

The chain has TRBV7-6 and TRBJ1-1; D remains ambiguous. Per germline, CDR1 SGHVS and CDR2 FNYEAQ. V was clipped by 11 bases and J by 4 bases, with 11 bases between them. The CDR3 contains 11 residues. CDR3 DNA sequence: TGTGCCGGACGTAAGGCCACTGAAGCTTTCTTT. Encoded protein: CAGRKATEAFF.

The chain joins TRBV21-1 to TRBJ1-4. TRBV21-1 is a recognized pseudogene. The CDR3 sequence is 13 residues long. The CDR3 DNA is TGTGCCAGCAGCAACGGACGGAAGGAAAAACTGTTTTTT. Translating it yields CASSNGRKEKLFF.

This chain joins TRBV27 and TRBJ2-1; TRBD2 agrees at 8 bases. The CDR3 loop spans 14 amino acids. CDR1 MNHEY and CDR2 SMNVEV come from the germline V gene (reference sequence). V trimming: 5 bases; J trimming: 12 bases; junction bases outside the gene matches: 12. The CDR3 nucleotides are TGTGCCAGCAGTCCCCGGGGGGGAGGGCCGACGCAGTTCTTC. Protein: CASSPRGGGPTQFF.

This sequence joins TRBV28 and TRBJ1-5; 8 bases fit TRBD1. The CDR3 is 14 amino acids. The V segment lost 6 bases and the J segment 4 bases; nucleotides outside the gene matches: 5. The germline CDR1 and CDR2 sequences are MDHEN and SYDVKM. CDR3 sequence (DNA): TGTGCCAGCAGCCGGACAGGGTTAAATCAGCCCCAGCATTTT. Its translation is CASSRTGLNQPQHF.

The rearrangement links TRBV27 to TRBJ2-7; 11 nucleotides line up with TRBD2. V trimming: 2 bases; J trimming: 3 bases; junction bases outside the gene matches: 12. The germline gives CDR1 MNHEY, CDR2 SMNVEV (reference sequence). The CDR3 is made up of 18 amino acids. CDR3 nucleotide sequence: TGTGCCAGCAGTTTAAAAGGACCGGGACTAGCGGTATTCTACGAGCAGTACTTC. The encoded protein is CASSLKGPGLAVFYEQYF.

The rearrangement joins TRBV11-2 to TRBJ2-1; 7 bases are shared with TRBD2. CDR1 and CDR2 (germline): SGHAT, FQNNGV. J lost 9 bases, V lost 1 base, and 9 bases had no gene match. The CDR3 extends over 15 amino acids. This chain's CDR3 is CASSLGLAAIGEQFF. In DNA form, the CDR3 reads TGTGCCAGCAGCTTAGGCCTAGCGGCTATTGGTGAGCAGTTCTTC.

To note about this clone: Distinct nucleotide sequences in the sample also encode this CDR3. This chain joins TRBV9 and TRBJ2-5, with D perhaps TRBD2 (6 bases). V was cut by 0 bases and J by 2 bases, with 8 bases left in between. The CDR3 runs to 14 residues. The germline gives CDR1 SGDLS, CDR2 YYNGEE. The CDR3 bases are TGTGCCAGCAGCGTAGGACTAGGACAAGAGACCCAGTACTTC. Protein: CASSVGLGQETQYF. The entire variable domain, with the rest obtained from reference TRBV9 and TRBJ2-5, is as follows: DSGVTQTPKHLITATGQRVTLRCSPRSGDLSVYWYQQSLDQGLQFLIQYYNGEERAKGNILERFSAQQFPDLHSELNLSSLELGDSALYFCASSVGLGQETQYFGPGTRLLVL.

This sequence joins TRBV7-9 and TRBJ2-5; the match to TRBD2 covers 7 bases. CDR1 is SEHNR, CDR2 FQNEAQ, per germline (reference sequence). CDR3 size: 15 residues. With 1 base clipped from V and 5 bases from J, the junction kept 7 bases outside the gene matches. CDR3 sequence: CASSLVSAGVETQYF. For the CDR3, the DNA is TGTGCCAGCAGCTTAGTCTCGGCGGGAGTGGAGACCCAGTACTTC. The complete variable domain, with remaining parts taken from reference TRBV7-9 and TRBJ2-5, reads DTGVSQNPRHKITKRGQNVTFRCDPISEHNRLYWYRQTLGQGPEFLTYFQNEAQLEKSRLLSDRFSAERPKGSFSTLEIQRTEQGDSAMYLCASSLVSAGVETQYFGPGTRLLVL.

The chain is built from TRBV29-1 and TRBJ2-4, with TRBD1 matching 7 bases. The germline CDR1 and CDR2 sequences are SQVTM and ANQGSEA. V trimming: 3 bases; J trimming: 5 bases; junction bases outside the gene matches: 7. This CDR3 region has 14 residues. The CDR3 loop reads CSVDVTGVENIQYF. The CDR3 DNA is TGCAGCGTTGACGTAACAGGGGTGGAAAACATTCAGTACTTC.